This T cell receptor beta chain was retrieved from a study of T cells in Graves' hyperthyroidism and ophthalmopathy. Findings and limits, study-wide: The model anticipated ophthalmopathy a median about six months pre-onset.

What was amplified from RNA transcripts were TCR beta CDR3 regions. First-round RT-PCR with HTBI primers amplified the TCR CDR3 region. TCRdb independently ran MiXCR on the multiplex PCR reads; one entry per CDR3 protein. The sample holds almost 600,000 distinct CDR3 sequences, approximately 15% seen once. This clonotype appeared many times. Its antigen is undetermined. The sequence was obtained from a woman between 25 and 40 years old with Graves' hyperthyroidism that later progressed to Graves' ophthalmopathy. Sequenced input: blood.

CDR3 DNA: TGTGCCAGCAGTCAGGCATCGCCCCAGCATTTT. Protein sequence: CASSQASPQHF. The V call is TRBV6-1, the J call TRBJ1-5; D gene uncertain. Trimming took 5 bases from V and 9 from J, leaving 8 bases between them. Looked up from germline, CDR1 is MNHNS and CDR2 is SASEGT. There are 11 residues in the CDR3.